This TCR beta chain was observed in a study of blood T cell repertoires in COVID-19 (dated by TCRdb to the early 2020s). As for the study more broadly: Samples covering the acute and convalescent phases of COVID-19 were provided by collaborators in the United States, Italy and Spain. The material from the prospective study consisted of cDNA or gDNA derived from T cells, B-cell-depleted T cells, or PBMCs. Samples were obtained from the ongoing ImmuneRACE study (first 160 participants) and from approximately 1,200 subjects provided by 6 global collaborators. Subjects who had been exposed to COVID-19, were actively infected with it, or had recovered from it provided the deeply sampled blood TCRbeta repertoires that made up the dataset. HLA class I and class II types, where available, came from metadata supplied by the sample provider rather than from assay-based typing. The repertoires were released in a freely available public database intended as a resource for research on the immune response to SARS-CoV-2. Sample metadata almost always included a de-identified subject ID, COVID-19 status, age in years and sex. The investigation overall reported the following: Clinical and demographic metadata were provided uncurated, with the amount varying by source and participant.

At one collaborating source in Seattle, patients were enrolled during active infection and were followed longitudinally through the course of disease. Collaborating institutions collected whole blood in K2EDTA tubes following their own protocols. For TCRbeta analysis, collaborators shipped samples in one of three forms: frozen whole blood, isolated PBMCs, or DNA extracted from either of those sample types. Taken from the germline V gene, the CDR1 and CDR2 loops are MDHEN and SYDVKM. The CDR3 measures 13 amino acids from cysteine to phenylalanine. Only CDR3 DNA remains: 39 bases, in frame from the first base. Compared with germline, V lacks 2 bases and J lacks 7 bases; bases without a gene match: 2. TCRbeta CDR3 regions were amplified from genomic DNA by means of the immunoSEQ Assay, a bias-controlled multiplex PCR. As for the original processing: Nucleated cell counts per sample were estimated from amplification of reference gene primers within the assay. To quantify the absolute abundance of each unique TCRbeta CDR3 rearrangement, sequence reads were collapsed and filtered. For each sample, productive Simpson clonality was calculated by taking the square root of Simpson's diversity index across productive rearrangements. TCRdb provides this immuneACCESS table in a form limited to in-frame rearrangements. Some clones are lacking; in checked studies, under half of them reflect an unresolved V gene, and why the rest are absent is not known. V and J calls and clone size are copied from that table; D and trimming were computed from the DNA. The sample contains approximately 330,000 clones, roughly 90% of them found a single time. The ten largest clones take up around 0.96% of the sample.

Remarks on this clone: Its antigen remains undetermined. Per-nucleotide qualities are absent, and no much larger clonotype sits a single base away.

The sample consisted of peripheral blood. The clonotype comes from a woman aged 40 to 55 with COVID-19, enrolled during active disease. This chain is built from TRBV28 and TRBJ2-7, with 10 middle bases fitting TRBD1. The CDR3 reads CASSLGTGAEQYF. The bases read TGTGCCAGCAGTTTAGGGACAGGGGCTGAGCAGTACTTC. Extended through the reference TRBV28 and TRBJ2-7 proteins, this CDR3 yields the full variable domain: DVKVTQSSRYLVKRTGEKVFLECVQDMDHENMFWYRQDPGLGLRLIYFSYDVKMKEKGDIPEGYSVSREKKERFSLILESASTNQTSMYLCASSLGTGAEQYFGPGTRLTVT.